This TCR beta chain was captured in a study of cytomegalovirus exposure and HLA in healthy donors. With 60 Vbeta and 13 Jbeta primers, the PCR was carried out. This table comes from immunoSEQ multiplex PCR, and its TCRdb copy is limited to in-frame clones, with some not included. This repertoire includes about 210,000 clones. Regarding the study as a whole: Among the CMV-associated chains, a few were confirmed in vitro as specific for CMV antigens.

The length of the CDR3 is 14 residues. Trimming shortened V by 0 bases and J by 4 bases, and 10 bases separated the two germline ends. The germline V gene has CDR1 MNHEY and CDR2 SVGAGI. Comments on this clone: Its antigen remains unidentified.

What was sequenced was PBMCs. The gene calls are TRBV6-5 and TRBJ2-7, with D perhaps TRBD2 (5 bases). The sequence was obtained from a woman aged 30 to 39 in good health and CMV-seropositive. CDR3 sequence: CASSYSTGVYEQYF. The CDR3 nucleotides are TGTGCCAGCAGTTACTCAACCGGGGTATACGAGCAGTACTTC.